One sample yielded the 30 T cell receptor beta chains listed below, sequenced in a study of T-cell memory formation after mild COVID-19. Via MiXCR, TCRdb re-called the 5' RACE reads, giving one row per CDR3 protein. The sample includes 400,000 to 450,000 distinct CDR3 sequences, about 20% of them seen just once. The sample was PBMCs or a T cell subset sorted from them (not recorded which). These receptors were collected from a man aged 18 to 29 who had mild COVID-19 (a few samples of this study predate the infection). Cell type and time point are not known.

This rearrangement joins TRBV6-5 to TRBJ1-1; D might be TRBD1 (6 bases). CDR1 and CDR2 from the germline V gene are MNHEY and SVGAGI. The CDR3 covers 14 residues. The V gene lost 6 bases and the J gene lost 6 bases, with 17 bases spanning the gap. CDR3 coding DNA: TGTGCCAGCAGATCGACAGGACCCTACTCTGAAGCTTTCTTT. This gives the protein CASRSTGPYSEAFF.

The chain uses TRBV12-3 or TRBV12-4 and TRBJ2-5; no clear D. The CDR3 has 11 amino acids. Trimming removed 1 base from V and 6 bases from J, with 3 bases in between. The CDR3 loop is CASSLEQTQYF. DNA of the CDR3: TGTGCCAGCAGTTTAGAGCAGACCCAGTACTTC.

This clonotype was detected only a few times. The chain links TRBV7-6 to TRBJ2-3; D unclear. V was trimmed by 4 bases and J by 6 bases, leaving 8 bases between them. There are 12 residues in the CDR3. From germline, CDR1 is SGHVS and CDR2 FNYEAQ. This chain's CDR3 is CASSSPMDTQYF. The CDR3 nucleotides read TGTGCCAGCAGCTCCCCAATGGATACGCAGTATTTT.

The chain carries TRBV7-9 and TRBJ2-1; TRBD2 matches at 9 bases. J gave up 9 bases and V 0 bases, and 3 bases lay outside the gene matches. The germline gives CDR1 SEHNR, CDR2 FQNEAQ (reference sequence). The CDR3 contains 14 residues. The CDR3 region is CASSLAGLAFEQFF. In nucleotides, the CDR3 is TGTGCCAGCAGCTTAGCGGGACTAGCATTTGAGCAGTTCTTC.

The rearrangement uses TRBV4-1 and TRBJ2-1; tentative D call: TRBD1 (6 bases). The germline V gene has CDR1 MGHRA and CDR2 YSYEKL. Trimming cost V 2 bases and J 4 bases, with 15 bases left between them. The CDR3 sequence is 16 residues long. In DNA form, the CDR3 reads TGCGCCAGCAGCCAACCTCACCGGGACAAATACAATGAGCAGTTCTTC. Translation gives CASSQPHRDKYNEQFF.

This sequence joins TRBV7-2 and TRBJ1-1, with TRBD1 identical over 7 bases. The CDR3 has 13 amino acids. Germline lookup yields CDR1 SGHTA and CDR2 FQGNSA. J lost 7 bases, V lost 4 bases, and 6 bases had no gene match. The CDR3 here is CASSSTGSGEAFF. In nucleotides, the CDR3 is TGTGCCAGCAGCTCGACAGGGAGTGGTGAAGCTTTCTTT.

In its sample, this clonotype was seen a few times. The genes are TRBV18 and TRBJ2-7; the D is unclear. V lost 3 bases and J lost 7, with 13 bases in between. Germline V gene lookup returns CDR1 KGHSH and CDR2 LQKENI. CDR3 length: 13 residues. The CDR3 here is CASSPLRDGEQYF. The CDR3 DNA reads TGTGCCAGCTCACCTCTCCGTGACGGTGAGCAGTACTTC.

The chain links TRBV5-4 to TRBJ1-1; no firm D call. Germline V gene data show CDR1 as SGHNT and CDR2 as YYREEE (reference sequence). The CDR3 sequence is 14 residues long. The germline V and J ends were trimmed by 0 bases and 8 bases, with 14 bases remaining between them. The CDR3 DNA reads as TGTGCCAGCAGCTTGGACAGACCGTATGGCGAAGCTTTCTTT. Protein sequence: CASSLDRPYGEAFF.

This clonotype was observed a few times. The chain combines TRBV20-1 with TRBJ2-5; possible D gene TRBD1, 5 bases. Trimming pared 6 bases from V and 5 bases from J, leaving 16 bases between. CDR1 is DFQATT and CDR2 is SNEGSKA in the germline V gene (reference sequence). This CDR3 spans 13 amino acids. The DNA for the CDR3 is TGCAGTGCGTTGGGGCCTTATGTGGAGACCCAGTACTTC. This encodes CSALGPYVETQYF.

The CDR3 nucleotides read TGTGCCAGCAGCTTCACAGGGGGACGCTATGGCTACACCTTC. Translating it yields CASSFTGGRYGYTF. This chain links TRBV7-2 with TRBJ1-2, with 8 bases matching TRBD1. Trimming took 3 bases from V and 4 from J; bases not matched to a gene: 4. Germline loops: CDR1 SGHTA, CDR2 FQGNSA. The CDR3 runs 14 residues.

This clonotype came up many times. The J gene is TRBJ2-1, the V gene TRBV29-1, with 9 nucleotides matching TRBD1. The CDR3 covers 14 residues. V dropped 5 bases and J dropped 7; count of bases not matched to a gene: 9. The germline V gene encodes CDR1 SQVTM and CDR2 ANQGSEA. CDR3 in amino acids: CSVKAGQGENEQFF. In DNA, the CDR3 is TGCAGCGTTAAGGCGGGACAGGGCGAGAATGAGCAGTTCTTC.

This chain connects TRBV19 to TRBJ1-1, with D perhaps matching TRBD1 (6 bases). The germline gives CDR1 LNHDA, CDR2 SQIVND (reference sequence). The CDR3 has 14 residues. V lost 0 bases and J lost 5, with 10 bases in between. The CDR3 loop reads CASSIEQGGTEAFF. CDR3 nucleotides: TGTGCCAGTAGTATAGAACAGGGAGGGACTGAAGCTTTCTTT.

V usage is TRBV7-9 and J usage is TRBJ1-3; D is unresolved. The CDR3 contains 16 residues. Looked up from germline, CDR1 is SEHNR and CDR2 is FQNEAQ (reference sequence). The V end was cut by 5 bases, the J end by 1 base, with 15 bases between. This CDR3 reads CASSPQVKGSGNTIYF. CDR3 nucleotides: TGTGCCAGCAGCCCTCAGGTGAAAGGGTCTGGAAACACCATATATTTT.

This clonotype has more than one count but fewer than ten. The chain is built from TRBV2 and TRBJ2-2; unclear D gene. V gave up 7 bases and J gave up 4 bases, with 7 bases separating them. There are 12 residues in the CDR3. The germline gives CDR1 SNHLY, CDR2 FYNNEI. The CDR3 DNA follows: TGTGCCAGCACCACCATCACCGGGGAGCTGTTTTTT. Its translation: CASTTITGELFF. Complete variable domain (other parts from reference TRBV2 and TRBJ2-2): EPEVTQTPSHQVTQMGQEVILRCVPISNHLYFYWYRQILGQKVEFLVSFYNNEISEKSEIFDDQFSVERPDGSNFTLKIRSTKLEDSAMYFCASTTITGELFFGEGSRLTVL.

This clonotype was picked up a small number of times. The chain has TRBV29-1 and TRBJ2-7, with D tentatively TRBD1 or TRBD2 (5 bases each). The CDR3 sequence is 12 residues long. CDR1 is SQVTM, CDR2 ANQGSEA, per germline. Trimming stripped 8 bases from V and 4 bases from J, with 15 bases between. CDR3 DNA sequence: TGCAGCCCCGAGGGCGACAGTTACGAGCAGTACGTC. It encodes CSPEGDSYEQYV.

The chain is built from TRBV7-3 and TRBJ1-5, with D unresolved. The CDR3 covers 13 residues. Germline V lookup: CDR1 SGHTA, CDR2 FQGTGA. Trimming left V 2 bases short and J 3 bases short, with 5 bases between. In nucleotides, the CDR3 is TGTGCCAGCAGCTTATACCCCAATCAGCCCCAGCATTTT. This codes for CASSLYPNQPQHF.

The V call is TRBV12-3 or TRBV12-4, the J call TRBJ1-4; D perhaps matches TRBD1 (6 bases). Deletions cut 4 bases from V and 7 bases from J, with 16 bases between. The CDR3 has 15 residues. CDR3 protein: CASSSPGVIGEKLFF. The CDR3 coding sequence is TGTGCCAGCAGTTCACCAGGGGTAATTGGTGAAAAACTGTTTTTT.

This clonotype has ten or more counts. V usage is TRBV5-1 and J usage is TRBJ2-1; a weak D match, TRBD2 (6 bases). V shed 0 bases and J shed 0 bases, with 10 bases lying between them. The CDR3 covers 16 residues. Germline V gives CDR1 SGHRS, CDR2 YFSETQ. CDR3 nucleotide sequence: TGCGCCAGCAGCTTGGATGGGGGGAGCTCCTACAATGAGCAGTTCTTC. The encoded protein is CASSLDGGSSYNEQFF. The full variable domain, rest sourced from reference TRBV5-1 and TRBJ2-1, is KAGVTQTPRYLIKTRGQQVTLSCSPISGHRSVSWYQQTPGQGLQFLFEYFSETQRNKGNFPGRFSGRQFSNSRSEMNVSTLELGDSALYLCASSLDGGSSYNEQFFGPGTRLTVL.

The chain is built from TRBV11-2 and TRBJ2-7; 7 bases line up with TRBD2. Germline CDR1 SGHAT, CDR2 FQNNGV. This CDR3 is 14 amino acids long. V dropped 1 base and J dropped 2; count of bases not matched to a gene: 2. CDR3 sequence (DNA): TGTGCCAGCAGCTTAGTCCGGGGGGCCTACGAGCAGTACTTC. It is translated as CASSLVRGAYEQYF.

This clonotype showed up just a few times. The rearrangement uses TRBV5-1 and TRBJ2-7; TRBD2 agrees at 11 bases. The CDR3 extends over 14 amino acids. J lost 7 bases, V lost 4 bases, and 7 bases had no gene match. CDR1 SGHRS and CDR2 YFSETQ come from the germline V gene. As DNA, the CDR3 is TGCGCCAGCAGCCTTAGCGGGGGGGCCGGAGAGCAGTACGTC. Encoded protein: CASSLSGGAGEQYV.

This clonotype was counted many times. The chain carries TRBV2 and TRBJ2-3; 7 nucleotides align to TRBD2. V lost 5 bases and J lost 2; bases outside the gene matches: 1. Per germline, CDR1 SNHLY and CDR2 FYNNEI. The CDR3 loop spans 13 amino acids. The CDR3 DNA is TGTGCCAGCAGTCGGGACTACACAGATACGCAGTATTTT. This encodes CASSRDYTDTQYF.

The table lists this clonotype with a few counts. The CDR3 sequence: CASSLGLAGVNTDTQYF. The CDR3 DNA sequence: TGTGCCAGCAGTCTCGGACTAGCGGGGGTTAACACAGATACGCAGTATTTT. The chain uses TRBV27 and TRBJ2-3, with TRBD2 identical over 13 bases. Germline lookup yields CDR1 MNHEY and CDR2 SMNVEV (reference sequence). The V gene end was trimmed by 5 bases and the J gene end by 2 bases; junction bases not matched to a gene: 7. The CDR3 is 17 amino acids.

This chain uses TRBV5-1 with TRBJ2-1, with D tentatively TRBD2 (6 bases). Germline values: CDR1 SGHRS, CDR2 YFSETQ. The V end was cut by 2 bases, the J end by 8 bases, with 14 bases between. The CDR3 extends over 14 amino acids. DNA for the CDR3: TGCGCCAGCAGCTTCCGGCCCGGGGGTGATGAGCAGTTCTTC. This gives the protein CASSFRPGGDEQFF.

The chain employs TRBV6-5 and TRBJ1-2; the D gene is possibly TRBD1 (6 bases). V lost 8 bases to trimming and J lost 4 bases, with 11 bases between them. Germline CDR1 and CDR2: MNHEY and SVGAGI. The CDR3 spans 12 residues. The CDR3, as DNA: TGTGCCAGCGGAGACAGGCCCTATGGCTACACCTTC. Protein sequence: CASGDRPYGYTF.

This clonotype was observed at least ten times. The V and J genes are TRBV11-2 and TRBJ1-1, with D possibly being TRBD1 (5 bases). Germline CDR1 is SGHAT and CDR2 is FQNNGV. The CDR3 length is 14 residues. With 2 bases removed from V and 4 bases from J, the gap between germline ends came to 11 bases. In DNA form, the CDR3 reads TGTGCCAGCAGCTTATACGGGGGTAGCACTGAAGCTTTCTTT. Translated: CASSLYGGSTEAFF.

Only a few counts were recorded for this clonotype. The chain links TRBV12-3 or TRBV12-4 to TRBJ2-7; D is undetermined. V was trimmed by 3 bases and J by 4 bases, leaving 4 bases between them. This CDR3 comprises 11 residues. CDR3 sequence: CASSFGYEQYV. The DNA for the CDR3 is TGTGCCAGCAGTTTCGGATACGAGCAGTACGTC.

This clonotype appeared a few times. An end of the junction differs from the germline gene, which may be a read error. V usage is TRBV20-1 and J usage is TRBJ2-1; D is perhaps TRBD1 or TRBD2 (6 bases each). The CDR3 totals 15 residues. Germline V lookup: CDR1 DFQATT, CDR2 SNEGSKA (reference sequence). CDR3 bases: TGCAGTGCCAGAGGGGGGCGAAGCTCCTACAATGAGCAGTTCTTC. This encodes CSARGGRSSYNEQFF.

The chain joins TRBV7-2 to TRBJ2-1, with a tentative D call TRBD2 (6 bases). CDR3 length equals 14 residues. Trimming removed 4 bases from V and 6 bases from J, with 13 bases in between. Germline values: CDR1 SGHTA, CDR2 FQGNSA. CDR3 in DNA: TGTGCCAGCAGCTCATCCCGGGACTCCAATGAGCAGTTCTTC. Its protein is CASSSSRDSNEQFF. Filled out from reference TRBV7-2 and TRBJ2-1, the complete variable domain reads GAGVSQSPSNKVTEKGKDVELRCDPISGHTALYWYRQSLGQGLEFLIYFQGNSAPDKSGLPSDRFSAERTGGSVSTLTIQRTQQEDSAVYLCASSSSRDSNEQFFGPGTRLTVL.

The CDR3 sequence is CASSPGRGPSYEQYF. CDR3 coding DNA: TGCGCCAGCAGCCCCGGGAGAGGACCCTCCTACGAGCAGTACTTC. The chain links TRBV4-3 to TRBJ2-7; D might be TRBD2 (6 bases). The CDR3 length is 15 residues. Trimming removed 4 bases at V and 0 bases at J, with 13 bases between. In germline, CDR1 is LGHNA, CDR2 YSLEER.

DNA of the CDR3: TGCGCCAGCAGCCTCCCACTGGGGCGAGCTTTCTTT. It is translated as CASSLPLGRAFF. The gene calls are TRBV4-1 and TRBJ1-1; D might be TRBD1 (5 bases). Trimming took off 4 bases at V and 10 bases at J, with 13 bases between the two ends. Per germline, CDR1 MGHRA and CDR2 YSYEKL. This CDR3 has 12 residues.